Listed below are T cell receptor beta chains from one sample, sequenced in a study of Tregs in tolerant kidney transplant recipients. The repertoire was sequenced with immunoSEQ multiplex PCR; TCRdb's copy has only in-frame clones and lacks some. The table records roughly 99,000 clones, under 95% of them present only once. Specimen: CD4+ T cells from blood, collected before the transplant. Receptors were obtained from a human donor who received a combined kidney and bone marrow transplant. Each CDR3 is given with its conserved first and last residue. The D gene is left open where the match is weak. For some rows the clone size is stated as once, few or many, or as a class when expanded; others skip it.

CDR3	DNA	D	V	J	size
CASSPISGSNQPQHF	TGTGCCAGCAGCCCGATCTCAGGGAGCAATCAGCCCCAGCATTTT	.	TRBV7-2	TRBJ1-5	.
CASELETGGDYGYTF	TGTGCCAGCGAGTTGGAGACAGGGGGCGACTATGGCTACACCTTC	TRBD1	TRBV2	TRBJ1-2	.
CASSIRTRPGLAVYEQYF	TGTGCCAGTAGTATAAGGACAAGACCGGGACTAGCCGTCTACGAGCAGTACTTC	TRBD2	TRBV19	TRBJ2-7	.
CASSSRTGLPPLGF	TGTGCCAGCAGTTCCCGGACAGGCCTTCCCCCATTGGGCTTC	TRBD1	TRBV27	TRBJ1-2	.
CALPGAGGETQYF	TGTGCGCTCCCCGGGGCCGGGGGAGAGACCCAGTACTTC	.	TRBV7-9	TRBJ2-5	once
CSATGDRGYTF	TGCAGTGCTACAGGGGATCGGGGCTACACCTTC	.	TRBV20-1	TRBJ1-2	.
CASSEGVGGYTF	TGTGCCAGCAGCGAAGGGGTAGGGGGCTACACCTTC	.	TRBV9	TRBJ1-2	.
CATSRELGTGVAFF	TGTGCCACCAGCAGAGAACTAGGCACAGGGGTCGCTTTCTTT	TRBD1	TRBV15	TRBJ1-1	.
CASSSSVGSRVEQYF	TGTGCCAGCAGCTCCTCCGTAGGTAGCCGGGTCGAGCAGTACTTC	.	TRBV9	TRBJ2-7	.
CASSRQDSGNTIYF	TGTGCCAGTAGTAGACAGGACTCTGGAAACACCATATATTTT	.	TRBV19	TRBJ1-3	.
CASREDRGDRDIQYF	TGTGCCAGCAGAGAGGACAGAGGGGACCGTGACATTCAGTACTTC	.	TRBV11-2	TRBJ2-4	.
CASSGQFNQPQHF	TGTGCCAGCAGTGGACAGTTCAATCAGCCCCAGCATTTT	.	TRBV6-1	TRBJ1-5	few
CASSQDRGNQPQHF	TGTGCCAGCAGCCAGGACAGGGGAAATCAGCCCCAGCATTTT	TRBD1	TRBV11-2	TRBJ1-5	.
CASSSQGARNTEAFF	TGTGCCAGCAGTAGTCAGGGGGCGCGGAACACTGAAGCTTTCTTT	TRBD1	TRBV2	TRBJ1-1	.
CASKVSGGTYNEQFF	TGTGCCAGCAAAGTAAGCGGGGGGACCTACAATGAGCAGTTCTTC	TRBD2	TRBV6-5	TRBJ2-1	.
CASSQDGQGMAGANVLTF	TGTGCCAGCAGCCAAGATGGACAGGGAATGGCTGGGGCCAACGTCCTGACTTTC	TRBD1	TRBV4-2	TRBJ2-6	.
CASSLSLRGAGNEQYF	TGCGCCAGCAGCTTGTCTCTCCGCGGGGCGGGGAACGAGCAGTACTTC	.	TRBV5-1	TRBJ2-7	.
CATSRLAGARLYEQYF	TGTGCCACCAGCAGACTAGCGGGAGCGAGGCTCTACGAGCAGTACTTC	TRBD2	TRBV15	TRBJ2-7	.
CASSEVERDYYGYTF	TGTGCCAGCAGTGAAGTTGAACGAGACTACTATGGCTACACCTTC	.	TRBV2	TRBJ1-2	once
CASSLVAGGETDTQYF	TGCGCCAGCAGCTTGGTTGCGGGAGGGGAGACAGATACGCAGTATTTT	TRBD2	TRBV5-1	TRBJ2-3	.
CASSLSGAGVSNEQFF	TGTGCCAGCAGCCTCTCAGGAGCGGGAGTGTCAAATGAGCAGTTCTTC	TRBD2	TRBV6-4	TRBJ2-1	.
CASSYSKTSAYNEQFF	TGTGCCAGCAGTTACTCGAAGACTAGCGCCTACAATGAGCAGTTCTTC	TRBD2	TRBV6-6	TRBJ2-1	.
CASIAGGPNTGELFF	TGTGCCAGCATTGCGGGAGGCCCTAACACCGGGGAGCTGTTTTTT	TRBD2	TRBV6-5	TRBJ2-2	.
CASSLEGRSEQYF	TGTGCCAGCAGCTTAGAGGGGAGGTCCGAGCAGTACTTC	.	TRBV7-2	TRBJ2-7	.
CASSARAGGPETQYF	TGTGCCAGCAGCGCGAGAGCGGGGGGGCCCGAGACCCAGTACTTC	TRBD2	TRBV9	TRBJ2-5	.
CASSQESSPSYNEQFF	TGCGCCAGCAGCCAAGAGTCTAGTCCCTCCTACAATGAGCAGTTCTTC	.	TRBV4-3	TRBJ2-1	.
CASSYNLGARNSPLHF	TGTGCCAGCAGTTACAATTTGGGGGCGAGGAATTCACCCCTCCACTTT	.	TRBV6-5	TRBJ1-6	.
CAWSTGGETQYF	TGTGCCTGGAGTACAGGGGGTGAGACCCAGTACTTC	TRBD1	TRBV30	TRBJ2-5	.
CASKFGQVLNTEAFF	TGTGCCAGCAAATTTGGACAGGTCTTGAACACTGAAGCTTTCTTT	TRBD1	TRBV5-6	TRBJ1-1	.
CASSIDRGGNTIYF	TGTGCCAGTAGTATCGACAGGGGTGGAAACACCATATATTTT	TRBD1	TRBV19	TRBJ1-3	.
CASSPGEFNQPQHF	TGCGCCAGCAGCCCGGGGGAGTTCAATCAGCCCCAGCATTTT	.	TRBV5-1	TRBJ1-5	.
CASSPHKKVHPTGELFF	TGTGCCAGCAGTCCTCACAAGAAAGTCCATCCCACCGGGGAGCTGTTTTTT	.	TRBV27	TRBJ2-2	.
CASSLGQGMNTEAFF	TGTGCCAGCAGCTTAGGGCAGGGGATGAACACTGAAGCTTTCTTT	.	TRBV7-9	TRBJ1-1	.
CASSLVSAGTVDTEAFF	TGTGCCAGCAGCTTAGTCTCGGCTGGGACAGTGGACACTGAAGCTTTCTTT	TRBD1	TRBV11-3	TRBJ1-1	.
CASSYLSVSYEQYF	TGCGCCAGCAGCTACTTGAGTGTCTCCTACGAGCAGTACTTC	.	TRBV5-1	TRBJ2-7	.
CSVAGQPSYEQYF	TGCAGCGTCGCGGGACAGCCCTCCTACGAGCAGTACTTC	.	TRBV29-1	TRBJ2-7	.
CASSSGTAKQYF	TGTGCCAGCAGCTCCGGGACAGCCAAGCAGTACTTC	TRBD1	TRBV7-9	TRBJ2-7	.
CASSITSGVVDTQYF	TGTGCCAGTAGTATAACCTCGGGGGTGGTAGATACGCAGTATTTT	.	TRBV19	TRBJ2-3	.
CASSLRQGAELFF	TGTGCCAGCAGCTTAAGACAGGGGGCCGAGCTGTTTTTT	TRBD1	TRBV7-9	TRBJ2-2	.
CASSTRTGEETQYF	TGCGCCAGCAGCACTAGGACAGGGGAAGAGACCCAGTACTTC	TRBD1	TRBV5-1	TRBJ2-5	.
CATSRAWVAGVQLYEQYF	TGTGCCACCAGCAGAGCTTGGGTAGCGGGAGTTCAGTTGTACGAGCAGTACTTC	TRBD2	TRBV15	TRBJ2-7	.
CASRTTFTGQGGRGYTF	TGCGCCAGCAGAACTACGTTTACCGGACAGGGGGGTCGAGGCTACACCTTC	TRBD1	TRBV5-1	TRBJ1-2	.
CASSPLYTGDTQYF	TGTGCCAGCAGCCCGTTATATACAGGGGATACGCAGTATTTT	.	TRBV11-2	TRBJ2-3	.
CASSLQSGGPGDEQYF	TGCGCCAGCAGCCTCCAATCGGGAGGGCCTGGGGACGAGCAGTACTTC	TRBD2	TRBV5-1	TRBJ2-7	.
CSASNGNTIYF	TGCAGTGCTAGTAATGGAAACACCATATATTTT	.	TRBV20-1	TRBJ1-3	.
CASSGPKKYF	TGTGCCAGCAGCGGGCCTAAGAAGTACTTC	.	TRBV5-8	TRBJ2-7	.
CASSLASSFHEQYF	TGTGCCAGCAGCTTAGCGAGTAGCTTCCACGAGCAGTACTTC	.	TRBV7-9	TRBJ2-7	once
CAAIRENPYYGYTF	TGCGCCGCTATACGGGAGAATCCTTATTATGGCTACACCTTC	.	TRBV10-1	TRBJ1-2	.
CAWSRGGQGNEKLFF	TGTGCCTGGAGTCGAGGTGGACAGGGGAATGAAAAACTGTTTTTT	TRBD1	TRBV30	TRBJ1-4	.
CASSSSSRTEAFF	TGTGCCAGCAGCTCCTCAAGCCGCACTGAAGCTTTCTTT	.	TRBV14	TRBJ1-1	few
CASSLYALATYEQYF	TGTGCCAGCAGTTTATATGCCCTAGCTACCTACGAGCAGTACTTC	.	TRBV27	TRBJ2-7	.
CASSFFHEGSPLHF	TGTGCCAGCAGCTTCTTTCATGAGGGTTCCCCCCTCCACTTT	.	TRBV7-9	TRBJ1-6	.
CASSPHLAGGSYEQYF	TGTGCCAGCAGCCCGCACCTAGCGGGAGGAAGTTACGAGCAGTACTTC	TRBD2	TRBV14	TRBJ2-7	.
CASSGQASTDSPLHF	TGTGCCAGCAGCGGGCAGGCCTCCACCGATTCACCCCTCCACTTT	.	TRBV9	TRBJ1-6	.